This T cell receptor beta chain originates from a study of CD8+CD57+ T cells in acquired aplastic anemia. For the study at large: Sorted CD4+ and CD8+ cells gave an average of 3.2 ug of DNA.

Template material for TCR beta VDJ and CDR3 profiling consisted of genomic DNA. One entry per CDR3 protein, called by TCRdb with MiXCR from the reads. The sample lists around 200,000 distinct CDR3 sequences, less than 75% occurring once. Study-wide findings and caveats: Between the patient and control groups, CD8+ Simpson's diversity did not differ significantly. A set of twenty-nine CD8+ CDR3 sequences was shared between patients and controls, and these sequences appeared highly expressed in patients.

About this clonotype itself: What it binds is not known.

All patients picked for sequencing had shown, by flow cytometry, an expansion of CD8+CD57+ cells. Each patient carried a diagnosis of severe acquired aplastic anemia. Sequenced: sorted CD4+, CD8+, or CD8+CD57+ T cells (not recorded which) from PBMCs. The receptor comes from a human donor with aplastic anemia.

Written as DNA, the CDR3 is TGCAGTGCTAGTTTCGGGGTAGCGAGAAATCAGCCCCAGCATTTT. Amino acids: CSASFGVARNQPQHF. The chain carries TRBV20-1 and TRBJ1-5, with no clear D. This CDR3 comprises 15 residues. CDR1 DFQATT and CDR2 SNEGSKA come from the germline V gene (reference sequence). The V gene lost 3 bases and the J gene lost 4 bases, with 16 bases spanning the gap.